The clone carrying this T cell receptor (beta chain) was counted a few times. Assay used: immunoSEQ multiplex PCR; TCRdb lists only in-frame clones, some missing. The sample has tens of thousands of clones, 92% seen once; the top ten hold roughly 4.7%. This sample stems from a study of T cell responses to AZD1222 COVID-19 vaccine. The specimen was peripheral blood, collected 28 days after the second AZD1222 dose. The receptor's source is an adult who received the AZD1222 COVID-19 vaccine.

CDR3 DNA: TGTGCCAGCAGCCAAGAGTCGTGGGGTCCTGGAAACACCATATATTTT. Residues: CASSQESWGPGNTIYF. The chain carries TRBV14 and TRBJ1-3; D call uncertain. CDR1 and CDR2 from the germline V gene are SGHDN and FVKESK. This CDR3 is built from 16 residues. The V end was cut by 0 bases, the J end by 2 bases, with 11 bases between.